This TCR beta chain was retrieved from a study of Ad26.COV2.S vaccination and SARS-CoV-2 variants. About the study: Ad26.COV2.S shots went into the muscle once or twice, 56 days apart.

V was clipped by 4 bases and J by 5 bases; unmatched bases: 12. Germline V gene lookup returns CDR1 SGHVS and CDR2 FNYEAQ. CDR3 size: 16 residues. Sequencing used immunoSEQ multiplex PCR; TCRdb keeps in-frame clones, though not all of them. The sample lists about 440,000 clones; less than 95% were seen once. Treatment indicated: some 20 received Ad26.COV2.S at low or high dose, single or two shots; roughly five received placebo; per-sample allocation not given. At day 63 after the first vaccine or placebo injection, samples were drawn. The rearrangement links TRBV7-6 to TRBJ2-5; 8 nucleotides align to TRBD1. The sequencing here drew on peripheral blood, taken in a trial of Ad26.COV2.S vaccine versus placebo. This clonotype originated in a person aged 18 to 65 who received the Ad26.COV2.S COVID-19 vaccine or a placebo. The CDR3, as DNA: TGTGCCAGCAGCTCCAATCCGGGACAGGTCGGGGAGACCCAGTACTTC. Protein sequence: CASSSNPGQVGETQYF.